This entry features one T cell receptor beta chain sequence. Its antigen is unknown. The data belong to a study of cytomegalovirus exposure and HLA in healthy donors. Primers: 60 Vbeta forward and 13 Jbeta reverse. Using immunoSEQ multiplex PCR, the repertoire was profiled, and TCRdb retains in-frame clones only, with some absent. The top ten hold 2% to 2.5% of the sample, which has about 260,000 clones, approximately 85% seen once. Study-level results: Most TCRs appeared rarely, but some public TCRs recurred in many donors. Researchers had no immune exposure information except CMV serostatus available. In a later analysis, across HLA loci, associated TCR counts were highest for DRB1, lowest for HLA-C. By a later analysis, the bulk of CMV-associated TCR beta chains appeared HLA-restricted.

The CDR3 spans 13 residues. Germline loops: CDR1 SGHTA, CDR2 FQGTGA. V lost 1 base to trimming and J lost 8 bases, with 6 bases between them. Sequencing was done on a sample of PBMCs. The chain combines TRBV7-3 with TRBJ1-6; unclear D gene. The sequence derives from a middle-aged woman in good health and CMV-seropositive. The CDR3 protein is CASSLMADSPLHF. Here the CDR3 DNA reads TGTGCCAGCAGCTTAATGGCCGATTCACCCCTCCACTTT.